These 20 T cell receptor beta chains share one sample of origin, sequenced in a study of response to subunit inactivated influenza vaccine. TCRdb ran MiXCR on the RT-PCR reads and lists one entry per CDR3 protein. The sample has around 850,000 distinct CDR3 sequences; around 18% are singletons. The sample consisted of PBMCs from blood, taken roughly 5 days after vaccination. Source of these receptors: a man aged 50 to 60 who received an inactivated influenza vaccine.

The chain joins TRBV5-1 to TRBJ2-3; TRBD1 is a possible D gene (6 bases). V lost 6 bases and J lost 1, with 15 bases in between. The CDR3 covers 15 residues. The germline V gene has CDR1 SGHRS and CDR2 YFSETQ. CDR3 protein: CASTPTGSGTDTQYF. The CDR3, as DNA: TGCGCCAGCACCCCCACAGGGAGCGGCACAGATACGCAGTATTTT.

This clonotype was observed a few times. The chain employs TRBV20-1 and TRBJ2-5; 10 nucleotides line up with TRBD1. The junction had 5 bases not matched to a gene; V was cut back by 0 bases and J by 4 bases. The germline CDR1 and CDR2 sequences are DFQATT and SNEGSKA (reference sequence). This CDR3 has 15 amino acids. CDR3 protein: CSARDSDRGRETQYF. The CDR3 DNA reads as TGCAGTGCTAGAGATTCCGACAGGGGGCGAGAGACCCAGTACTTC.

This clonotype was seen more than once but under ten times. The chain joins TRBV12-3 or TRBV12-4 to TRBJ1-5; perhaps TRBD1 as D (5 bases). V was pared by 6 bases and J by 5 bases, with 14 bases between. The CDR3 covers 14 residues. CDR3 sequence: CASRTGTIYQPQHF. In DNA, the CDR3 is TGTGCCAGCAGAACCGGGACCATCTATCAGCCCCAGCATTTT.

The CDR3 bases are TGTGCCAGCAGCGTAGGACAGGGGGCCATGAGCGAGCAGTACTTC. Protein product: CASSVGQGAMSEQYF. The chain carries TRBV9 and TRBJ2-7; 10 nucleotides match TRBD1. This CDR3 is built from 15 residues. V was clipped by 0 bases and J by 6 bases; unmatched bases: 6. CDR1 SGDLS and CDR2 YYNGEE come from the germline V gene.

This clonotype was counted only a few times. V and J are TRBV6-6 and TRBJ2-4; D gene ambiguous. Trimming took 6 bases from V and 7 from J, leaving 13 bases between them. CDR3 length: 13 amino acids. CDR1 and CDR2 (germline): MNHNY, SVGAGI (reference sequence). This CDR3 is CASSRQAGNIQYF. CDR3 coding DNA: TGTGCCAGCAGCCGTCAGGCCGGGAACATTCAGTACTTC.

The chain couples TRBV20-1 to TRBJ1-1; D perhaps matches TRBD1 (6 bases). Between the trimmed V and J ends, which lost 1 base and 4 bases, there was a span of 16 bases. This CDR3 is built from 15 residues. Germline V lookup: CDR1 DFQATT, CDR2 SNEGSKA (reference sequence). The CDR3 protein is CSARAPTRGSTEAFF. CDR3 in DNA: TGCAGTGCTAGAGCCCCCACCAGGGGATCCACTGAAGCTTTCTTT.

The chain carries TRBV7-6 and TRBJ2-3; D is possibly TRBD2 (6 bases). The CDR3 is 16 residues long. The V and J ends lost 1 base and 2 bases respectively, with 13 bases between them. CDR1 is SGHVS, CDR2 FNYEAQ, per germline. Here the CDR3 DNA reads TGTGCCAGCAGCTTAGTCGTCAGGGACTTCACAGATACGCAGTATTTT. Translation: CASSLVVRDFTDTQYF.

The V gene is TRBV18, the J gene TRBJ1-2, with D unresolved. Per the germline V gene, CDR1 is KGHSH and CDR2 is LQKENI. Deletions cut 6 bases from V and 4 bases from J, with 15 bases between. This CDR3 has 14 residues. For the CDR3, the DNA is TGTGCCAGCTCGCCGATCAAGGGTAGCTATGGCTACACCTTC. Amino acids: CASSPIKGSYGYTF.

This clonotype has more than one count but fewer than ten. The chain employs TRBV5-5 and TRBJ2-6; the D gene could be TRBD1 or TRBD2 (6 bases each). This CDR3 has 17 amino acids. V gave up 5 bases and J gave up 4 bases, with 19 bases separating them. Germline CDR1 reads SGHKS; CDR2 reads YYEKEE (reference sequence). The CDR3 DNA follows: TGTGCCAGCAGGTCCCCCACGGGGGCGCGAGGGGCCAACGTCCTGACTTTC. This codes for CASRSPTGARGANVLTF.

The rearrangement links TRBV12-3 or TRBV12-4 to TRBJ2-7; no clear D gene. V was clipped by 7 bases and J by 0 bases, with 19 bases between them. There are 16 residues in the CDR3. CDR3 protein: CASTFAHGVYSYEQYF. The CDR3 DNA reads TGTGCCAGCACTTTCGCACACGGAGTTTACTCCTACGAGCAGTACTTC.

This clonotype occurred a few times. The chain combines TRBV18 with TRBJ2-3, with D unresolved. The CDR3 runs 13 residues. Per the germline V gene, CDR1 is KGHSH and CDR2 is LQKENI. V was shortened by 6 bases and J by 8 bases, with 15 bases between the two germline ends. CDR3 in DNA: TGTGCCAGCTCCGCCATCGGATTTGGTACGCAGTATTTT. Amino acid sequence: CASSAIGFGTQYF.

This clonotype occurred a few times. This CDR3 reads CAISEWDSGDNEQFF. For the CDR3, the DNA is TGTGCCATCAGTGAGTGGGACTCGGGTGACAATGAGCAGTTCTTC. The V call is TRBV10-3, the J call TRBJ2-1, with D maybe TRBD2 (6 bases). Germline values: CDR1 ENHRY, CDR2 SYGVKD. Trimming shortened V by 1 base and J by 5 bases, and 12 bases separated the two germline ends. CDR3 size: 15 residues.

This clonotype has ten or more counts. The V and J genes are TRBV11-2 and TRBJ2-3, with 7 bases lining up with TRBD2. CDR1 and CDR2 from the germline V gene are SGHAT and FQNNGV. The V and J ends lost 5 bases and 1 base, in that order; junction bases with no gene match: 9. CDR3 size: 16 residues. The CDR3 reads CASSPRVTSGTDTQYF. The CDR3 DNA follows: TGTGCCAGCAGCCCCAGGGTTACTAGCGGCACAGATACGCAGTATTTT.

The chain is built from TRBV28 and TRBJ2-3, with 8 positions matching TRBD2. This CDR3 spans 16 amino acids. The V segment lost 4 bases and the J segment 1 base; nucleotides outside the gene matches: 7. CDR1 is MDHEN, CDR2 SYDVKM, per germline. The CDR3 loop reads CASSSLGRGGTDTQYF. The DNA of the CDR3 is TGTGCCAGCAGTTCCCTGGGGCGGGGGGGCACAGATACGCAGTATTTT.

The chain has TRBV7-2 and TRBJ2-3; D not certain. V was trimmed by 3 bases and J by 4 bases, leaving 8 bases between them. Germline lookup yields CDR1 SGHTA and CDR2 FQGNSA. The CDR3 is 13 amino acids. The CDR3 DNA reads as TGTGCCAGCAGCTTTGGACCTTCAGATACGCAGTATTTT. Protein: CASSFGPSDTQYF.

The rearrangement links TRBV7-9 to TRBJ2-7, with a tentative D call TRBD2 (5 bases). The CDR3 loop spans 16 amino acids. The V end was cut by 4 bases, the J end by 1 base, with 17 bases between. CDR1 and CDR2 (germline): SEHNR, FQNEAQ (reference sequence). The CDR3, as DNA: TGTGCCAGCAGCTCCTCCGACCGGGGTCTGTCCTACGAGCAGTACTTC. As protein: CASSSSDRGLSYEQYF. The full variable domain, with the rest looked up from reference TRBV7-9 and TRBJ2-7, is DTGVSQNPRHKITKRGQNVTFRCDPISEHNRLYWYRQTLGQGPEFLTYFQNEAQLEKSRLLSDRFSAERPKGSFSTLEIQRTEQGDSAMYLCASSSSDRGLSYEQYFGPGTRLTVT.

V is TRBV2 and J is TRBJ1-6; D is undetermined. The CDR3 spans 14 residues. Germline CDR1 reads SNHLY; CDR2 reads FYNNEI. Trimming stripped 5 bases from V and 6 bases from J, with 11 bases between. Written as DNA, the CDR3 is TGTGCCAGCAGTTCGGGTAGTTTTAATTCACCCCTCCACTTT. Translation gives CASSSGSFNSPLHF. Combining the CDR3 with reference TRBV2 and TRBJ1-6 gives the whole variable domain EPEVTQTPSHQVTQMGQEVILRCVPISNHLYFYWYRQILGQKVEFLVSFYNNEISEKSEIFDDQFSVERPDGSNFTLKIRSTKLEDSAMYFCASSSGSFNSPLHFGNGTRLTVT.

The chain carries TRBV4-3 and TRBJ2-1; 11 nucleotides align to TRBD2. CDR1 and CDR2 from the germline V gene are LGHNA and YSLEER. CDR3 size: 20 residues. With 1 base clipped from V and 1 base from J, the junction kept 12 bases outside the gene matches. CDR3 residues: CASSQAKRTSGFRSYNEQFF. CDR3 bases: TGCGCCAGCAGCCAAGCCAAAAGGACTAGCGGGTTCAGGTCCTACAATGAGCAGTTCTTC.

The chain carries TRBV7-9 and TRBJ2-3; 7 bases are a match to TRBD1. Germline values: CDR1 SEHNR, CDR2 FQNEAQ (reference sequence). Trimming took 2 bases from V and 2 from J; bases not matched to a gene: 7. This CDR3 has 16 amino acids. This CDR3 reads CASSLPGQAYTDTQYF. CDR3 nucleotide sequence: TGTGCCAGCAGCTTACCCGGACAGGCCTACACAGATACGCAGTATTTT.

In this sample, this clonotype turned up a few times. J is TRBJ2-2 and V is TRBV3-1, with TRBD2 as a possible D gene (6 bases). Germline values: CDR1 LGHDT, CDR2 YNNKEL (reference sequence). This CDR3 has 16 residues. Trimming pared 4 bases from V and 0 bases from J, leaving 12 bases between. Written as DNA, the CDR3 is TGTGCCAGCAGCCCGCCGGGACTCCCGAACACCGGGGAGCTGTTTTTT. Its translation: CASSPPGLPNTGELFF.